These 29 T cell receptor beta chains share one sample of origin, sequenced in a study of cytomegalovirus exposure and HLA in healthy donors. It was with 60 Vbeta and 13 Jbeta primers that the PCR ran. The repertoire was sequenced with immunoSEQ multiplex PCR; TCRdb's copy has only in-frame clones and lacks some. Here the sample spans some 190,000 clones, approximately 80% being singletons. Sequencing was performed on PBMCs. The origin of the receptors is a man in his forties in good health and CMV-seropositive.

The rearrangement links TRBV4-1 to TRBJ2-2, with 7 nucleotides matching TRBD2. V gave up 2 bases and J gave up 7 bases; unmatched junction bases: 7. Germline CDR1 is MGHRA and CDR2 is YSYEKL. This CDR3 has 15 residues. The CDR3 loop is CASSQLGGVGGELFF. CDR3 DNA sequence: TGCGCCAGCAGCCAACTGGGGGGGGTCGGCGGGGAGCTGTTTTTT.

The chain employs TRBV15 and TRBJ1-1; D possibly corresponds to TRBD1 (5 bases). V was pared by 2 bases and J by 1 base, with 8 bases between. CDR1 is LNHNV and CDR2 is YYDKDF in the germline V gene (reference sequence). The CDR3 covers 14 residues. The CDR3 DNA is TGTGCCACCAGCAGACGAACAGGGAACACTGAAGCTTTCTTT. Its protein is CATSRRTGNTEAFF. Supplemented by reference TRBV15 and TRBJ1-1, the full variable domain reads DAMVIQNPRYQVTQFGKPVTLSCSQTLNHNVMYWYQQKSSQAPKLLFHYYDKDFNNEADTPDNFQSRRPNTSFCFLDIRSPGLGDTAMYLCATSRRTGNTEAFFGQGTRLTVV.

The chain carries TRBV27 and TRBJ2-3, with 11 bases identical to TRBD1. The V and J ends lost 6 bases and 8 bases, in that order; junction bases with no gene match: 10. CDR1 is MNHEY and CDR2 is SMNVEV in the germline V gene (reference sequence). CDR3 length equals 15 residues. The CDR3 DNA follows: TGTGCCAGCAGCCCCATAGGGACAGGGGGTGGTACGCAGTATTTT. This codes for CASSPIGTGGGTQYF.

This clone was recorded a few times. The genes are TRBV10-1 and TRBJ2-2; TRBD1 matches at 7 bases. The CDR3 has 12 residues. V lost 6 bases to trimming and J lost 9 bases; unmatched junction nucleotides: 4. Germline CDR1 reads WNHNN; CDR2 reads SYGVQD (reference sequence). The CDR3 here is CASRGQSWELFF. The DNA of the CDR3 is TGCGCCAGCAGGGGACAGTCCTGGGAGCTGTTTTTT.

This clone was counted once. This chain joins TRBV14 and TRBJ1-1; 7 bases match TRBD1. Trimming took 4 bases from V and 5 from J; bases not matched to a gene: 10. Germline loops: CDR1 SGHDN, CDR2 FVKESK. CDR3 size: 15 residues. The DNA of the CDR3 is TGTGCCAGCAGCCTCCGGACAGGAGGTTGGACTGAAGCTTTCTTT. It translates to CASSLRTGGWTEAFF.

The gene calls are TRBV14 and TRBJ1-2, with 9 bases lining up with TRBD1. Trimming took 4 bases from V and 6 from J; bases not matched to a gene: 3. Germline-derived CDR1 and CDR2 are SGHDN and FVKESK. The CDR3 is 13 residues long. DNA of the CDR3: TGTGCCAGCAGCCGACGACAGGGGGATGGCTACACCTTC. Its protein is CASSRRQGDGYTF.

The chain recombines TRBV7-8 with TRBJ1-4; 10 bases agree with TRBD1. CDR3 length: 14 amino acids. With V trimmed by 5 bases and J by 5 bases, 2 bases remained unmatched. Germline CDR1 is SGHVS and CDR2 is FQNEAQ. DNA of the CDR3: TGTGCCAGCAGCCGACAGGGGGCAAATGAAAAACTGTTTTTT. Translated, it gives CASSRQGANEKLFF.

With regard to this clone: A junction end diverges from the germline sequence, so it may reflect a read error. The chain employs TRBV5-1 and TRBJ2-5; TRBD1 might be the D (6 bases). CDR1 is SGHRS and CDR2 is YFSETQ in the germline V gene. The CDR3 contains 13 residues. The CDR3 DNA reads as TGCGCCAGCAGCCCCACAGGGAAAGAGGCCCAGTACTTC. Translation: CASSPTGKEAQYF.

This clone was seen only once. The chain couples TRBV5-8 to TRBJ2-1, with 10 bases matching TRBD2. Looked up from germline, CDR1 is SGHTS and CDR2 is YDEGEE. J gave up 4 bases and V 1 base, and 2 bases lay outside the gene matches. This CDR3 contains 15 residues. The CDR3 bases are TGTGCCAGCAGCTTGCTAGCGGGAGCGTACAATGAGCAGTTCTTC. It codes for CASSLLAGAYNEQFF.

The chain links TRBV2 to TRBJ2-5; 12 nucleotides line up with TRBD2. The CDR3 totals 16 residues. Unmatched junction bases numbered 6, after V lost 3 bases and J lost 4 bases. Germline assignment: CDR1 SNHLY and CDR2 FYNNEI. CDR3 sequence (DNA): TGTGCCAGCAGTGAGACAACTAGCGGGAGGCGAGAGACCCAGTACTTC. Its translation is CASSETTSGRRETQYF.

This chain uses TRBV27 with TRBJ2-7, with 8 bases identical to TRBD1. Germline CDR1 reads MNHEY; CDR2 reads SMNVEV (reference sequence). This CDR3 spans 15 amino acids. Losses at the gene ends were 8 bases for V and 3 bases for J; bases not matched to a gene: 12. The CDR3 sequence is CASGPGTGPHYEQYF. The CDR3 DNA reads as TGTGCCAGCGGTCCCGGGACAGGACCCCACTACGAGCAGTACTTC.

The CDR3 reads CASSPRVGTLQETQYF. The CDR3 region has the DNA TGTGCCAGCAGCCCCCGAGTGGGGACACTCCAAGAGACCCAGTACTTC. The V gene is TRBV7-9, the J gene TRBJ2-5; weak D call: TRBD1 (6 bases). Between the trimmed V and J ends, which lost 5 bases and 1 base, there was a span of 17 bases. Germline V gene lookup returns CDR1 SEHNR and CDR2 FQNEAQ (reference sequence). This CDR3 spans 16 amino acids.

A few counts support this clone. CDR3 protein: CASRRGTGDEQFF. The CDR3 DNA is TGTGCCAGCAGACGCGGGACAGGTGATGAGCAGTTCTTC. The chain couples TRBV6-5 to TRBJ2-1; 8 positions match TRBD1. Trimming cost V 6 bases and J 8 bases; bases outside gene matches: 6. In germline, CDR1 is MNHEY, CDR2 SVGAGI. This CDR3 contains 13 residues.

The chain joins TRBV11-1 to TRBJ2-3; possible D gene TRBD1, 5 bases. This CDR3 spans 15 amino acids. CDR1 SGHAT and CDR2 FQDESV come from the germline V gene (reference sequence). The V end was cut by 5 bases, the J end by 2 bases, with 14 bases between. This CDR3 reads CASSLQVKNTDTQYF. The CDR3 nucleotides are TGTGCCAGCAGCCTACAGGTCAAGAACACAGATACGCAGTATTTT.

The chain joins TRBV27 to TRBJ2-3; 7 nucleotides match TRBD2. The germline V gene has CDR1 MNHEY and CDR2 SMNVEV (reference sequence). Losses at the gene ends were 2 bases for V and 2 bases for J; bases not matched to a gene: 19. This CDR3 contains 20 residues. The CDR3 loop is CASSLVGAGHDSTYTDTQYF. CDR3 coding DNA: TGTGCCAGCAGTTTAGTAGGAGCGGGGCACGACTCAACTTACACAGATACGCAGTATTTT.

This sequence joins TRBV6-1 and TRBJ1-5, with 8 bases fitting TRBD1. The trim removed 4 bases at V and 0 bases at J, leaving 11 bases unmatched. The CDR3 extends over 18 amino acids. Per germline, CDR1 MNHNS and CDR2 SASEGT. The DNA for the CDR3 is TGTGCCAGCAGTGCCTCAGGGGGCGCCGTATATAGCAATCAGCCCCAGCATTTT. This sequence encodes CASSASGGAVYSNQPQHF.

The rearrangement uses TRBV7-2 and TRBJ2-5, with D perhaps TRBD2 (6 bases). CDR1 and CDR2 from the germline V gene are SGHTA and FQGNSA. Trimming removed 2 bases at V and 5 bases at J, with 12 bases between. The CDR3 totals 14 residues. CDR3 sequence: CASSLSSGVETQYF. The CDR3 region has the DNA TGTGCCAGCAGCTTAAGTTCGGGAGTTGAGACCCAGTACTTC.

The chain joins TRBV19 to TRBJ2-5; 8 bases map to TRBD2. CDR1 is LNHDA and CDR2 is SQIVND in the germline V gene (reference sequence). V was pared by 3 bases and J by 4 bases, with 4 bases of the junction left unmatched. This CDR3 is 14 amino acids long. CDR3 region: CASSITGGRETQYF. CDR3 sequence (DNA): TGTGCCAGTAGTATTACGGGGGGGCGAGAGACCCAGTACTTC.

Here the CDR3 reads CASSPGQLSNQPQHF. The CDR3 DNA is TGTGCCAGCAGTCCGGGACAGCTCTCCAATCAGCCCCAGCATTTT. The chain links TRBV27 to TRBJ1-5, with 7 nucleotides matching TRBD1. Germline CDR1 reads MNHEY; CDR2 reads SMNVEV (reference sequence). This CDR3 has 15 amino acids. Unmatched junction bases numbered 7, after V lost 5 bases and J lost 3 bases.

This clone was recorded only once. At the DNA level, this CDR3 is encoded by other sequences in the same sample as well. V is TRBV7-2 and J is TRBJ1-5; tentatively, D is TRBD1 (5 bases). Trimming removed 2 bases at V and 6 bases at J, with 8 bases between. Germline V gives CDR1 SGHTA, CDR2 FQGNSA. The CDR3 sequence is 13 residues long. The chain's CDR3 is CASSLPGGQPQHF. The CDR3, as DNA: TGTGCCAGCAGCTTACCGGGGGGTCAGCCCCAGCATTTT.

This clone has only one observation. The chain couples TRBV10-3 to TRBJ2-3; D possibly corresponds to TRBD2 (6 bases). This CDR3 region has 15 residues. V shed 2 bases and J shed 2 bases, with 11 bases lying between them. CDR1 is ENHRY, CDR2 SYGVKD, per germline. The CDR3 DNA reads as TGTGCCATCAGTGAGGGGGGGAGCGCCACAGATACGCAGTATTTT. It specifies CAISEGGSATDTQYF.

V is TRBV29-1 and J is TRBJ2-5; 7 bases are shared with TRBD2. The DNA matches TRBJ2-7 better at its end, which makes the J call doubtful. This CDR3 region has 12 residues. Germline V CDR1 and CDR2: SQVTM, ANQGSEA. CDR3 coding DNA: TGCGCGTGGGGAGGGCTCGGCTACGAGCAGTACTTC. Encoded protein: CAWGGLGYEQYF.

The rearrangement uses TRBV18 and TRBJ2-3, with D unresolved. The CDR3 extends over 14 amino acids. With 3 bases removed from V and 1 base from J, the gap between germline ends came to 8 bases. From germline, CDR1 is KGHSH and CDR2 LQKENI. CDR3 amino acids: CASSPLQGTDTQYF. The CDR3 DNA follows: TGTGCCAGCTCACCGCTTCAGGGCACAGATACGCAGTATTTT.

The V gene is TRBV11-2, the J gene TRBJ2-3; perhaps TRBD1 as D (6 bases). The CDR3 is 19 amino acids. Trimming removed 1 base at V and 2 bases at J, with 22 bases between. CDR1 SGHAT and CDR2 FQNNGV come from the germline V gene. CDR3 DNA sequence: TGTGCCAGCAGCTTAGCCCTAGCCAGGGGTCGACCTTACACAGATACGCAGTATTTT. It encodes CASSLALARGRPYTDTQYF. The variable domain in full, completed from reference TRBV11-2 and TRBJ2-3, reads EAGVAQSPRYKIIEKRQSVAFWCNPISGHATLYWYQQILGQGPKLLIQFQNNGVVDDSQLPKDRFSAERLKGVDSTLKIQPAKLEDSAVYLCASSLALARGRPYTDTQYFGPGTRLTVL.

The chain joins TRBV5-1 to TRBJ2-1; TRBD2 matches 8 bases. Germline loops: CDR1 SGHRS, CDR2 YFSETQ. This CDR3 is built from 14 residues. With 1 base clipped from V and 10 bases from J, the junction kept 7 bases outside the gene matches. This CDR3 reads CASSLFGGASEQFF. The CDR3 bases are TGCGCCAGCAGCTTGTTCGGGGGGGCCAGCGAGCAGTTCTTC.

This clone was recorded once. The CDR3 DNA reads TGCGCCAGCAGTGAGAGCCAGGTTGGCCAAGAGACCCAGTACTTC. It specifies CASSESQVGQETQYF. This chain joins TRBV10-1 and TRBJ2-5; D gene unclear. The CDR3 runs 15 residues. The germline gives CDR1 WNHNN, CDR2 SYGVQD (reference sequence). V was pared by 2 bases and J by 1 base, with 11 bases between.

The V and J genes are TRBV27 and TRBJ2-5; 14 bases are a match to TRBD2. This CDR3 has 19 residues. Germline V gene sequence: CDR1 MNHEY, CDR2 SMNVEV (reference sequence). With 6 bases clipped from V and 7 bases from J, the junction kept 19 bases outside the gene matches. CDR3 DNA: TGTGCCAGCAGCCTTACGTCCCCCCCGGGACTAGCGGGAGCTCTGACCCAGTACTTC. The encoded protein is CASSLTSPPGLAGALTQYF.

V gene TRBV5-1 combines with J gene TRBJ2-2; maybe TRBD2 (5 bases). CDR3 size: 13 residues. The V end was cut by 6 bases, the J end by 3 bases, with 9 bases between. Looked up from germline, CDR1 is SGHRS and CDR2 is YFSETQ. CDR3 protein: CASKLRDTGELFF. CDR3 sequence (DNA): TGCGCCAGCAAACTGCGGGACACCGGGGAGCTGTTTTTT.

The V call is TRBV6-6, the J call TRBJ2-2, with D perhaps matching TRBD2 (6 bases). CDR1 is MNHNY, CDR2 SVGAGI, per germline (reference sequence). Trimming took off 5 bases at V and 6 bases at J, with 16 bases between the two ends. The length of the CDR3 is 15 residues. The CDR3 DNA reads TGTGCCAGCAGTGCCGTGAGGACGGGGGCCGGGGAGCTGTTTTTT. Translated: CASSAVRTGAGELFF.